This T cell receptor beta chain was found in a study of T cells in localized non-small cell lung cancer. Study conclusions and caveats: Heterogeneity remains possible because sequencing was limited to only one tumor region.

Assay: immunoSEQ multiplex PCR; the TCRdb copy retains only in-frame clones and omits some. The table records tens of thousands of clones, 84% of them present only once. As for this clone: Its cognate antigen is unknown.

The V gene lost 5 bases and the J gene lost 0 bases, with 7 bases spanning the gap. Germline CDR1 and CDR2: SGHTA and FQGTGA. The CDR3 has 13 amino acids. The TCR originated in a man aged 40 to 70 with stage I lung adenocarcinoma. Source: peripheral blood, taken before any cancer treatment. The V gene is TRBV7-3, the J gene TRBJ1-1; D call uncertain. Written as DNA, the CDR3 is TGTGCCAGCAGCAAACAAATGAACACTGAAGCTTTCTTT. Amino acid sequence: CASSKQMNTEAFF.